This T cell receptor (beta chain) was documented in a study of siplizumab effects on memory and regulatory T cells. Study-wide points: Proliferating Tregs taken from siplizumab cultures were not shown to have a confirmed suppressive function.

Germline assignment: CDR1 LNHDA and CDR2 SQIVND (reference sequence). The CDR3 consists of 12 residues. Trimming stripped 3 bases from V and 8 bases from J, with 8 bases between. Profiled with immunoSEQ multiplex PCR; TCRdb holds only in-frame clones, not every one. The repertoire holds about 56,000 clones, with just over 95% as singletons. About this clone itself: Its antigen is unidentified.

This TCR was sampled from a human donor in good health. The sequenced material came from naive CD8+ T cells sorted from blood. The rearrangement uses TRBV19 and TRBJ2-1; the D gene is possibly TRBD2 (5 bases). CDR3 sequence reads: CASSMGDDEQFF. DNA of the CDR3: TGTGCCAGTAGTATGGGAGATGATGAGCAGTTCTTC. The whole variable domain, remainder taken from reference TRBV19 and TRBJ2-1, is DGGITQSPKYLFRKEGQNVTLSCEQNLNHDAMYWYRQDPGQGLRLIYYSQIVNDFQKGDIAEGYSVSREKKESFPLTVTSAQKNPTAFYLCASSMGDDEQFFGPGTRLTVL.